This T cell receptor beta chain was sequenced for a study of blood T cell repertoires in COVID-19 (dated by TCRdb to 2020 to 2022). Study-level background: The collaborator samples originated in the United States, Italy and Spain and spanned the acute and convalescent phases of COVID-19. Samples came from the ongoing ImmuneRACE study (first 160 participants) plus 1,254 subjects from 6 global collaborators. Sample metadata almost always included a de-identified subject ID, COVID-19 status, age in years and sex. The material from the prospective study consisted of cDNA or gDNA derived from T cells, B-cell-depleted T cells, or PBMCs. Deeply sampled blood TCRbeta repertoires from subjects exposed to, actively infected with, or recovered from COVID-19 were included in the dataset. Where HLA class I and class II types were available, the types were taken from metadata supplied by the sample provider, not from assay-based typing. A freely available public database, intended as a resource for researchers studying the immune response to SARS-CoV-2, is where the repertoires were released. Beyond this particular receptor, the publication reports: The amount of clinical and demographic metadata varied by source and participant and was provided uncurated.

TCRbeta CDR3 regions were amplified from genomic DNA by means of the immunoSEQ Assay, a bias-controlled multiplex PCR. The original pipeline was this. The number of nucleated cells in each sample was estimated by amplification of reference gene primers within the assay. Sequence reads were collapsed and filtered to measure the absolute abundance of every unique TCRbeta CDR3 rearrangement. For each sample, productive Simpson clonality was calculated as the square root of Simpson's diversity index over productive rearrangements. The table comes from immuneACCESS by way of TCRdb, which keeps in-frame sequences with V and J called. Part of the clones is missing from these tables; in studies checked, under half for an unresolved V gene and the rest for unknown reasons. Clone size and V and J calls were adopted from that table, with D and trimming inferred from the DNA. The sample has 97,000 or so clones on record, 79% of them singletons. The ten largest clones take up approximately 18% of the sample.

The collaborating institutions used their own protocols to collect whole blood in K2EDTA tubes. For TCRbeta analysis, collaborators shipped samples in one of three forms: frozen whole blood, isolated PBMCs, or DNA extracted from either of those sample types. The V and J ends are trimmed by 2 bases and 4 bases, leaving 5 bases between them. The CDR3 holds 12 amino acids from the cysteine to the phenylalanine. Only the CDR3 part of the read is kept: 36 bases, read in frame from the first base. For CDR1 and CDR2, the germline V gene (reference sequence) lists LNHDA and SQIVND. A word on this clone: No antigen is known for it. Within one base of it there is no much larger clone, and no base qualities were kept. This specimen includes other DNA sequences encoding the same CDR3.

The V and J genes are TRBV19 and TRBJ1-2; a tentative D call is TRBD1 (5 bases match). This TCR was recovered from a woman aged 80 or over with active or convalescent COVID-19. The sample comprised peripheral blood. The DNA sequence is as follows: TGTGCCAGTAGTATACAGGGCTATGGCTACACCTTC. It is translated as CASSIQGYGYTF.